These T cell receptor beta chains were read from a single sample in a study of a mutant IDH1 vaccine in newly diagnosed glioma. The repertoire was sequenced with immunoSEQ multiplex PCR; TCRdb's copy has only in-frame clones and lacks some. The data show about 25,000 clones, about three quarters seen once. These receptors have no identified antigens. The material sequenced was PBMCs, taken from a glioma patient whose treatment included an IDH1 peptide vaccine. The receptors originated from a man aged 40-50 years with glioma. Both conserved end residues are part of each CDR3. Each record gives: clone size, V gene, D gene, J gene, CDR3 protein, CDR3 DNA. A D gene is named only where the DNA matches it firmly. Only some rows state a clone size, as once, few, many or a class for expanded clones.

.,TRBV7-9,TRBD2,TRBJ2-7,CASSLRDYGYEQYF,TGTGCCAGCAGCTTACGGGACTACGGCTACGAGCAGTACTTC
.,TRBV18,.,TRBJ2-1,CASSPQDGSSYNEQFF,TGTGCCAGCTCACCACAAGACGGGTCCTCCTACAATGAGCAGTTCTTC
.,TRBV5-6,TRBD1,TRBJ2-7,CASSPSDRVSYEQYF,TGTGCCAGCAGCCCCTCCGACAGGGTCTCCTACGAGCAGTACTTC
.,TRBV6-5,.,TRBJ2-1,CASSYMGQRDNEQFF,TGTGCCAGCAGTTACATGGGACAGCGGGACAATGAGCAGTTCTTC
.,TRBV7-2,.,TRBJ2-5,CASSAAEWTQYF,TGTGCCAGCAGCGCGGCGGAGTGGACCCAGTACTTC
.,TRBV7-2,.,TRBJ1-1,CASRPGGRVRTEAFF,TGTGCCAGCAGGCCCGGGGGCAGGGTTCGCACTGAAGCTTTCTTT
.,TRBV7-9,.,TRBJ2-3,CASRRTLDTQYF,TGTGCCAGCAGGAGGACACTAGATACGCAGTATTTT
.,TRBV9,TRBD2,TRBJ2-1,CASSPTSGAYNEQFF,TGTGCCAGCAGCCCAACTAGCGGGGCCTACAATGAGCAGTTCTTC
.,TRBV18,.,TRBJ1-1,CASSQGFNTEAFF,TGTGCCAGCTCACAGGGCTTTAACACTGAAGCTTTCTTT
.,TRBV7-2,.,TRBJ2-6,CASSPVLGGANVLTF,TGTGCCAGCAGCCCGGTCCTGGGTGGGGCCAACGTCCTGACTTTC
.,TRBV29-1,TRBD1,TRBJ2-7,CSGGDRGYEQYF,TGCAGCGGCGGGGACAGGGGGTACGAGCAGTACTTC
.,TRBV7-9,.,TRBJ2-1,CASSLAMGEQFF,TGTGCCAGCAGCTTAGCGATGGGTGAGCAGTTCTTC
.,TRBV6-1,.,TRBJ2-7,CASSAFGRVGEQYF,TGTGCCAGCAGTGCGTTCGGCAGGGTGGGAGAGCAGTACTTC
.,TRBV9,.,TRBJ2-4,CASAGSAKNIQYF,TGTGCCAGCGCGGGGTCCGCCAAAAACATTCAGTACTTC
.,TRBV28,TRBD1,TRBJ1-2,CASSLYSLAGGGYTF,TGTGCCAGCAGTTTATATAGTCTGGCAGGGGGTGGCTACACCTTC
.,TRBV19,.,TRBJ2-1,CASESSYNEQFF,TGTGCCAGTGAGAGCTCCTACAATGAGCAGTTCTTC
.,TRBV9,.,TRBJ1-2,CASSVDRNYGYTF,TGTGCCAGCAGCGTAGACAGAAACTATGGCTACACCTTC
once,TRBV5-1,TRBD1,TRBJ2-1,CASSLTRDPGGYEQFF,TGCGCCAGCAGCTTAACCCGGGACCCAGGGGGCTATGAGCAGTTCTTC
once,TRBV7-2,.,TRBJ2-5,CASSLGSRAGETQYF,TGTGCCAGCAGCCTCGGCTCTCGGGCCGGGGAGACCCAGTACTTC
.,TRBV11-2,TRBD2,TRBJ2-1,CASSSQTSGRSEQFF,TGTGCCAGCAGCTCCCAGACTAGCGGGAGAAGTGAGCAGTTCTTC